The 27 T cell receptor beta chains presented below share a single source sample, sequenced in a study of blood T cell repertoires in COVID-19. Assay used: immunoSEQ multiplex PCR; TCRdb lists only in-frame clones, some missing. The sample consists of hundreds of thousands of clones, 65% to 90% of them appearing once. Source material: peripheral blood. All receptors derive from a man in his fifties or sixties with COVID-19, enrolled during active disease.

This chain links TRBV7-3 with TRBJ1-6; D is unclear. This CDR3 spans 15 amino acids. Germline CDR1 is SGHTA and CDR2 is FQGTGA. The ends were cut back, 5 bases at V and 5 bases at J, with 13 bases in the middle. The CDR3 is CASSQLPGNNSPLHF. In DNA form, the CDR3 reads TGTGCCAGCAGCCAACTACCGGGAAATAATTCACCCCTCCACTTT.

The CDR3 region is CASSLEGAGGYTF. DNA for the CDR3: TGTGCCAGCAGCTTGGAAGGGGCGGGAGGCTACACCTTC. The genes are TRBV7-2 and TRBJ1-2; weak D call: TRBD1 (5 bases). The CDR3 contains 13 residues. CDR1 is SGHTA and CDR2 is FQGNSA in the germline V gene. Trimming took 3 bases from V and 8 from J, leaving 13 bases between them. Variable domain in full (rest from reference TRBV7-2 and TRBJ1-2): GAGVSQSPSNKVTEKGKDVELRCDPISGHTALYWYRQSLGQGLEFLIYFQGNSAPDKSGLPSDRFSAERTGGSVSTLTIQRTQQEDSAVYLCASSLEGAGGYTFGSGTRLTVV.

CDR3 bases: TGTGCCTGGAGTGTCGGCGTAAGGGGCTACGAGCAGTACTTC. Amino acid sequence: CAWSVGVRGYEQYF. The chain couples TRBV30 to TRBJ2-7, with TRBD1 as a possible D gene (5 bases). There are 14 residues in the CDR3. CDR1 and CDR2 (germline): GTSNPN, SVGIG (reference sequence). V was cut by 0 bases and J by 3 bases, with 12 bases left in between.

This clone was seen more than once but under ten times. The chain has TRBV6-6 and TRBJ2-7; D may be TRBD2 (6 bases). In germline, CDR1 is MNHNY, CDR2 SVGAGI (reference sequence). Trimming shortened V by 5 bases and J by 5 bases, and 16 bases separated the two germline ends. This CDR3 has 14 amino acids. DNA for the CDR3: TGTGCCAGCAGTCACCGGGACTCTCCGGACGAGCAGTACTTC. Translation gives CASSHRDSPDEQYF.

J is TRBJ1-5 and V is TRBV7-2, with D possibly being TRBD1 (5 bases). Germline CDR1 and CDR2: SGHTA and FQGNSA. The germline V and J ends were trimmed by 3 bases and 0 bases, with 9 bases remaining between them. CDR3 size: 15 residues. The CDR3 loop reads CASSFDSHSNQPQHF. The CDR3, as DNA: TGTGCCAGCAGCTTCGACAGCCATAGCAATCAGCCCCAGCATTTT.

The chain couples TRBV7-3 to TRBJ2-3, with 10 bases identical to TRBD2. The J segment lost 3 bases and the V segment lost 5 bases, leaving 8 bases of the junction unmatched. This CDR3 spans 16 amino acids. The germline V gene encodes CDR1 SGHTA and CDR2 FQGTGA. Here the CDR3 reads CASSPYQLAGTDTQYF. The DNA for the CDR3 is TGTGCCAGCAGCCCATATCAACTAGCGGGGACAGATACGCAGTATTTT. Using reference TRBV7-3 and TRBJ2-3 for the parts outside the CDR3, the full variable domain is GAGVSQTPSNKVTEKGKYVELRCDPISGHTALYWYRQSLGQGPEFLIYFQGTGAADDSGLPNDRFFAVRPEGSVSTLKIQRTERGDSAVYLCASSPYQLAGTDTQYFGPGTRLTVL.

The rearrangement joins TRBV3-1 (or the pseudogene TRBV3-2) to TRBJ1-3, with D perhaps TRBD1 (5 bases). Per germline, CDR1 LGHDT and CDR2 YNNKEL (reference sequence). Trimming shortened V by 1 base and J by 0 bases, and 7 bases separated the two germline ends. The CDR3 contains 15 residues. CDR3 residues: CASSQGTLSGNTIYF. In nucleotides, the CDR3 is TGTGCCAGCAGCCAAGGGACACTCTCTGGAAACACCATATATTTT.

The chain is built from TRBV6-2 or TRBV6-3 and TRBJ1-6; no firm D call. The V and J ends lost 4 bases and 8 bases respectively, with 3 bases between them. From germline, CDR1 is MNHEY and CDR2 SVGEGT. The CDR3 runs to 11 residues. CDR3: CASSSDSPLHF. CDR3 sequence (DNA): TGTGCCAGCAGTTCCGATTCACCCCTCCACTTT.

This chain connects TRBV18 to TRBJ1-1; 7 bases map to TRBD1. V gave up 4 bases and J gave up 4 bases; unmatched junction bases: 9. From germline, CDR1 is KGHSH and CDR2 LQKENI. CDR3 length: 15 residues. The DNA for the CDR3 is TGTGCCAGCTCACAGACAGGGTCGGTGGGCACTGAAGCTTTCTTT. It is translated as CASSQTGSVGTEAFF.

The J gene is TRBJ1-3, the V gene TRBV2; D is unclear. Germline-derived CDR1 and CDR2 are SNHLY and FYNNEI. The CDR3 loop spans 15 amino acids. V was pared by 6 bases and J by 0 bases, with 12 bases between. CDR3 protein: CASRPGSFSGNTIYF. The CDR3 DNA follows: TGTGCCAGCAGACCCGGGAGCTTCTCTGGAAACACCATATATTTT.

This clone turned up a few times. This CDR3 is CASSSSDGGSPLHF. For the CDR3, the DNA is TGTGCCAGCAGTTCTTCCGATGGAGGGTCACCCCTCCACTTT. J is TRBJ1-6 and V is TRBV27, with D uncertain. CDR1 is MNHEY and CDR2 is SMNVEV in the germline V gene (reference sequence). Trimming cost V 4 bases and J 10 bases, with 14 bases left between them. This CDR3 has 14 amino acids.

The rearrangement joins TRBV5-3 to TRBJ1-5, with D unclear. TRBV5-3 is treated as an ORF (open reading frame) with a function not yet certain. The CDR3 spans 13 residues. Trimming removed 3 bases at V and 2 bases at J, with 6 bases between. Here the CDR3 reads CARSYRGNQPQHF. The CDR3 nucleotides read TGTGCCAGAAGCTACCGGGGCAATCAGCCCCAGCATTTT.

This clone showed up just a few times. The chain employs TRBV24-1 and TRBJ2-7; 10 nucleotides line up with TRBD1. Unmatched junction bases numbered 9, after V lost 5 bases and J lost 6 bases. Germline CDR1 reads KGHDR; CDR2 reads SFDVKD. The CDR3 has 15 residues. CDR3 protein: CATSGADRGLGEQYF. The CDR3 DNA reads TGTGCCACCAGTGGCGCCGACAGGGGGCTGGGCGAGCAGTACTTC.

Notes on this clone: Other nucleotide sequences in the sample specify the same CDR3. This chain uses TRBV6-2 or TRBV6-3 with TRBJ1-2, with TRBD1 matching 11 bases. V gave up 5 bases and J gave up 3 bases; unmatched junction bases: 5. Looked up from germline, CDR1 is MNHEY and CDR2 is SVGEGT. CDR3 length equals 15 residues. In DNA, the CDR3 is TGTGCCAGCAGTGCCCCGGGACAGGGGGACTATGGCTACACCTTC. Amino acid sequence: CASSAPGQGDYGYTF.

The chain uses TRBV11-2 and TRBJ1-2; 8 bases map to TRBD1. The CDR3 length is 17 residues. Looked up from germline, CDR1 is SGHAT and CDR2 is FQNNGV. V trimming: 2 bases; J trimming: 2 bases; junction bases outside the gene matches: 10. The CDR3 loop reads CASSLRSGQALNYGYTF. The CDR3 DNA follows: TGTGCCAGCAGCTTACGTTCGGGACAGGCACTCAACTATGGCTACACCTTC. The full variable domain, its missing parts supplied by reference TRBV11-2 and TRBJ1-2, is EAGVAQSPRYKIIEKRQSVAFWCNPISGHATLYWYQQILGQGPKLLIQFQNNGVVDDSQLPKDRFSAERLKGVDSTLKIQPAKLEDSAVYLCASSLRSGQALNYGYTFGSGTRLTVV.

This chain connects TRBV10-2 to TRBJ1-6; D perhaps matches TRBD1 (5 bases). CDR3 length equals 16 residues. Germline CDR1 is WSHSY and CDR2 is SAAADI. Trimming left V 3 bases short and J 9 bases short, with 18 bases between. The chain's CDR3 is CASSDSPGGWGSPLHF. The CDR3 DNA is TGCGCCAGCAGTGATTCTCCGGGGGGGTGGGGTTCACCCCTCCACTTT.

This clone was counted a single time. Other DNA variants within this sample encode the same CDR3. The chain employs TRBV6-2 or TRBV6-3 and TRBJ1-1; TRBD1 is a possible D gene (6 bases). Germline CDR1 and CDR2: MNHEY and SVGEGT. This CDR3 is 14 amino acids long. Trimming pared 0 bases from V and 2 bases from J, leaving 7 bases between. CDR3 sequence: CASSYSGGNTEAFF. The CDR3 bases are TGTGCCAGCAGTTACTCAGGGGGTAACACTGAAGCTTTCTTT.

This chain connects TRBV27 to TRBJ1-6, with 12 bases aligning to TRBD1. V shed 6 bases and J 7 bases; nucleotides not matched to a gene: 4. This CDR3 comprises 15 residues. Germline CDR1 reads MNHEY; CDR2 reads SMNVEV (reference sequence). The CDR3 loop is CASRGQGAFNSPLHF. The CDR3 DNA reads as TGTGCCAGCAGGGGACAGGGGGCATTCAATTCACCCCTCCACTTT.

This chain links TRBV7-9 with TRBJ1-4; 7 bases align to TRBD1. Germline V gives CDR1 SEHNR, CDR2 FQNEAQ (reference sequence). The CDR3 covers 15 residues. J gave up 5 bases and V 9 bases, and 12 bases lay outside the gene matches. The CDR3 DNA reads TGTGCCAGTTCCGCGGGTGACAGGGTGAATGAAAAACTGTTTTTT. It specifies CASSAGDRVNEKLFF.

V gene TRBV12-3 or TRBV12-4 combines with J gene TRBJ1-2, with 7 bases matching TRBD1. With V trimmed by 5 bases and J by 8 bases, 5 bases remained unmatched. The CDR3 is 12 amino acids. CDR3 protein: CASSQTGWGYTF. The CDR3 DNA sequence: TGTGCCAGCAGTCAGACAGGGTGGGGCTACACCTTC.

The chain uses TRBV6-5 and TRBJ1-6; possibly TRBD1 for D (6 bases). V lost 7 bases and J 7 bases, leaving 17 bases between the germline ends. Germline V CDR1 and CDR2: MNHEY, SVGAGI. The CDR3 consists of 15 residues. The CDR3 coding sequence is TGTGCCAGCACCCCCCGGACAGCATCGAATTCACCCCTCCACTTT. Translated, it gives CASTPRTASNSPLHF.

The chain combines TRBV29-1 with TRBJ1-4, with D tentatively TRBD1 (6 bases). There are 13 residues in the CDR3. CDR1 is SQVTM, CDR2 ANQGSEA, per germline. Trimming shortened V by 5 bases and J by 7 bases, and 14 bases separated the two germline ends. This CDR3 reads CSVNRERGEKLFF. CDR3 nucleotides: TGCAGCGTTAACAGGGAGAGGGGTGAAAAACTGTTTTTT.

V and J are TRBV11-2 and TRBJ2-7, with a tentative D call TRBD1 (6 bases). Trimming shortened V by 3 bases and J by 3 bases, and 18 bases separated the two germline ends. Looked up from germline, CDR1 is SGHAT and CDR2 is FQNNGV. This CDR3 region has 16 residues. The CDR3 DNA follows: TGTGCCAGCAGCTTGGGGTCACAGGGAACCCTCTACGAGCAGTACTTC. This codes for CASSLGSQGTLYEQYF.

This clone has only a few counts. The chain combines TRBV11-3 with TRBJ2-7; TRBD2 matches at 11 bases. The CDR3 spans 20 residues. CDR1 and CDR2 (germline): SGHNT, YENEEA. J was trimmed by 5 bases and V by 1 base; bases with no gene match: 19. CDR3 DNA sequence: TGTGCCAGCAGCTTAGGTCGTCACACTAGCGGGGGAAACCGGTGGAACGAGCAGTACTTC. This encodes CASSLGRHTSGGNRWNEQYF.

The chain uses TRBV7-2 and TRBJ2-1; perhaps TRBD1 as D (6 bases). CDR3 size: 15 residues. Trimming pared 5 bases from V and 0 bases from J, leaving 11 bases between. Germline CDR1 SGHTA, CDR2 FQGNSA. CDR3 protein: CASSPTGGSYNEQFF. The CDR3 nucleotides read TGTGCCAGCAGCCCGACAGGAGGCTCCTACAATGAGCAGTTCTTC.

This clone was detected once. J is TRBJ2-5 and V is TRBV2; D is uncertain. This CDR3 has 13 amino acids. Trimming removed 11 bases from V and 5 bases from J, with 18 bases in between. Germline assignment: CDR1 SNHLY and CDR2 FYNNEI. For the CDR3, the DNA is TGTGCCGACTGTGGTTTGGATGGGGAGACCCAGTACTTC. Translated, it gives CADCGLDGETQYF.

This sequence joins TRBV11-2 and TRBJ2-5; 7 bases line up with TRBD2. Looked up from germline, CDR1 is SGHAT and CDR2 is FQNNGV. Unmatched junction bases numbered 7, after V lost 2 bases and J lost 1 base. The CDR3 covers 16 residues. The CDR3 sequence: CASSLSPRGIQETQYF. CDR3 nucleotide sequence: TGTGCCAGCAGCTTATCCCCGCGGGGGATCCAAGAGACCCAGTACTTC.